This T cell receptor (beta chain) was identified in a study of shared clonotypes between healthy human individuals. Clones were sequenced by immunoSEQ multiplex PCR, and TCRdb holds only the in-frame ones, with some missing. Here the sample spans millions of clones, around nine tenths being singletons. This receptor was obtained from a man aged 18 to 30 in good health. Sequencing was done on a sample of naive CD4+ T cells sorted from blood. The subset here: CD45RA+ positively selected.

CDR3 DNA: TGCGCCAGCAGCCAAGTCCCGGGGACCGGGGAGCTGTTTTTT. It yields the protein CASSQVPGTGELFF. The V gene is TRBV4-3, the J gene TRBJ2-2; TRBD2 is a possible D gene (5 bases). Germline CDR1 is LGHNA and CDR2 is YSLEER. V dropped 1 base and J dropped 5 bases, with 8 bases sitting between them. There are 14 residues in the CDR3.